The source of this T cell receptor (beta chain) is a study of shared clonotypes between healthy human individuals. About this clone: Antigen: not known.

V shed 5 bases and J 5 bases; nucleotides not matched to a gene: 4. CDR3 size: 13 residues. Germline CDR1 is SGHNT and CDR2 is YENEEA. Study-wide findings and caveats: The study's rarefaction showed incomplete sorted-subset sequencing despite large depth. Genetic and exposure-history diversity was limited by the few donors. Memory subsets generally showed smaller estimated richness than naive subsets did.

It was across several immunoSEQ plates that each subset's genomic DNA was evenly split. Clones were read by immunoSEQ multiplex PCR, and TCRdb kept only the in-frame ones, dropping some. Of roughly 1.5 million clones in the sample, around 98% were seen once. Input material: naive CD4+ T cells sorted from blood. Noted subset: CD45RA+ positively selected. The V and J genes are TRBV11-3 and TRBJ2-5; 8 bases line up with TRBD2. This TCR derives from a man in his thirties or forties in good health. This CDR3 is CASSLAGGETQYF. CDR3 nucleotide sequence: TGTGCCAGCAGCCTAGCGGGCGGGGAGACCCAGTACTTC.